The rows below give T cell receptor beta chains drawn from one sample of a study of CD8 T cells in ankylosing spondylitis. TCRdb recomputed calls from the 5' RACE reads with MiXCR, one row per CDR3 protein. In the table there are 250,000 or so distinct CDR3 sequences, roughly 10% of which are singletons. Specimen: blood, either unsorted or a sorted T cell fraction (not recorded which). All receptors derive from a male donor with ankylosing spondylitis or in good health (not recorded which). Both conserved end residues are part of each CDR3. D genes are given only for firm matches. A row's size may be missing; if present it is once, few, many or a size class.

CDR3 DNA	CDR3 protein	J gene	clone size	V gene	D gene
TGCAGTGCTACGATACGGGACAGCCCCTACGAGCAGTACTTC	CSATIRDSPYEQYF	TRBJ2-7	many	TRBV20-1	TRBD1
TGTGCCAGCACCGCTTCCGTCGGCAGGGGAAACTATGGCTACACCTTC	CASTASVGRGNYGYTF	TRBJ1-2	many	TRBV12-3/TRBV12-4	-
TGTGCCAGCAGCTTAGTTCCAGCCTCGAATTTGCAGTTCTTC	CASSLVPASNLQFF	TRBJ2-1	many	TRBV11-2	-
TGTGCCAGCAGCCCCGGGACCCAACACGGGGAGCTGTTTTTT	CASSPGTQHGELFF	TRBJ2-2	many	TRBV7-7	-
TGCAGTGCTAGAGGGAGCACTGAGGGACAGGGGCCACGGACCCAGTACTTC	CSARGSTEGQGPRTQYF	TRBJ2-5	few	TRBV20-1	TRBD1
TGCAGTGCGCGGGACAGGGGTGCCTCCTATAATTCACCCCTCCACTTT	CSARDRGASYNSPLHF	TRBJ1-6	many	TRBV20-1	TRBD1
TGTGCCAGCAGCTTAGCGATAGGGCAGGAGTTCTACAATGAGCAGTTCTTC	CASSLAIGQEFYNEQFF	TRBJ2-1	many	TRBV7-2	-
TGCAGTGCGGGGCTTTGGCCGAGCTCCTACGAGCAGTACTTC	CSAGLWPSSYEQYF	TRBJ2-7	many	TRBV20-1	-
TGTGCCAGCAGGAAAGGGTCTAGCAATCAGCCCCAGCATTTT	CASRKGSSNQPQHF	TRBJ1-5	-	TRBV2	-
TGCGCCAGCCAGGGGTACGAGCAGTACTTC	CASQGYEQYF	TRBJ2-7	many	TRBV10-2	-
TGTGCCAGCACCCTCGGGACGGACAACACTGAAGCTTTCTTT	CASTLGTDNTEAFF	TRBJ1-1	many	TRBV2	-
TGTGCCAGCAGCATAGACAGAAATCAGCCCCAGCATTTT	CASSIDRNQPQHF	TRBJ1-5	many	TRBV6-2/TRBV6-3	-
TGCGCCAGCAGCACGGCGAGCCAAGAGACCCAGTACTTC	CASSTASQETQYF	TRBJ2-5	many	TRBV5-1	-
TGTGCCAGCAGTCCGCAGCACACTGAAGCTTTCTTT	CASSPQHTEAFF	TRBJ1-1	many	TRBV12-3/TRBV12-4	-
TGCAGCGTGACCGATCCCTCTAACTATGGCTACACCTTC	CSVTDPSNYGYTF	TRBJ1-2	-	TRBV29-1	-
TGTGCCAGCAGTACGCCACAGGTCCCCTACGAGCAGTACTTC	CASSTPQVPYEQYF	TRBJ2-7	many	TRBV6-1	-
TGTGCCAGCACCCCCACAGGGGGCCTCTCCTCCTACGAGCAGTACTTC	CASTPTGGLSSYEQYF	TRBJ2-7	few	TRBV7-8	TRBD1
TGCAGCGTTTGTCAGGAACCGAACACTGAAGCTTTCTTT	CSVCQEPNTEAFF	TRBJ1-1	many	TRBV29-1	-
TGTGCCAGCAGTTTAGACAGGCGCGCCGGGGAGCTGTTTTTT	CASSLDRRAGELFF	TRBJ2-2	few	TRBV27	-
TGTGCCAGCAGCTCCCGGACAGGGGGATTTGGCTACACCTTC	CASSSRTGGFGYTF	TRBJ1-2	few	TRBV7-2	TRBD1
TGTGCCAGCAGCTATTATACCGGGACATCCTATGGCTACACCTTC	CASSYYTGTSYGYTF	TRBJ1-2	few	TRBV7-2	-
TGTGCCAGCAGTGACTTCCCGGAGGCGGCCAATGAGCAGTTCTTC	CASSDFPEAANEQFF	TRBJ2-1	few	TRBV6-4	-
TGTGCCAGCAGCCTGACTGCCGCATCTGACACTGAAGCTTTCTTT	CASSLTAASDTEAFF	TRBJ1-1	few	TRBV11-2	-
TGTGCCAGTAGTATCCCTAGCGGGAGTTCCGGGGAGCTGTTTTTT	CASSIPSGSSGELFF	TRBJ2-2	-	TRBV19	TRBD2
TGTGCCAGCAGCTTGGTAGCGGGGGATGACACCGGGGAGCTGTTTTTT	CASSLVAGDDTGELFF	TRBJ2-2	many	TRBV11-2	TRBD2
TGTGCCAGCAGTTCCCCGGGACAGGGCCGCTCTGGGGCCAACGTCCTGACTTTC	CASSSPGQGRSGANVLTF	TRBJ2-6	-	TRBV6-5	TRBD1
TGTGCCAGCACCCGAGGAGGGGGGCAGGGGGAGCTGTTTTTT	CASTRGGGQGELFF	TRBJ2-2	-	TRBV12-3/TRBV12-4	-
TGTGCCAGCAGTTCAGTCCAAGAGACCCAGTACTTC	CASSSVQETQYF	TRBJ2-5	many	TRBV12-3/TRBV12-4	-
TGCGCCAGCAGCTCGGGAGGGACAGGGGGCACCAATGGGCAGTTCTTC	CASSSGGTGGTNGQFF	TRBJ2-1	-	TRBV5-1	TRBD1
TGTGCCTGGAGCAAAAAGACGGTCTGGGACACTGAAGCTTTCTTT	CAWSKKTVWDTEAFF	TRBJ1-1	many	TRBV30	-
TGCAGTGCCCTGGGACAGGCAAACACCATATATTTT	CSALGQANTIYF	TRBJ1-3	many	TRBV20-1	TRBD1
TGTGCCAGTAGTATGGGACCCTACGAGCAGTACTTC	CASSMGPYEQYF	TRBJ2-7	once	TRBV19	-
TGTGCCAGCAGTACCGGGCAGACCTTTAATGAAAAACTGTTTTTT	CASSTGQTFNEKLFF	TRBJ1-4	few	TRBV6-1	-
TGTGCCATCAGTGAGTCGGGCGGGAACATCCAAGAGACCCAGTACTTC	CAISESGGNIQETQYF	TRBJ2-5	many	TRBV10-3	-
TGTGCCAGTAGTATAGAAAGTGGGACCACCTACGAGCAGTACTTC	CASSIESGTTYEQYF	TRBJ2-7	many	TRBV19	-
TGTGCCAGCAGCAAATGCAATGGTGCTGGGGGCCACGAGCAGTACTTC	CASSKCNGAGGHEQYF	TRBJ2-7	few	TRBV21-1	-
TGCGCCAGCAGCTTCCCCTTTGGGACTCAAGAGACCCAGTACTTC	CASSFPFGTQETQYF	TRBJ2-5	many	TRBV5-1	-
TGTGCCAGCAGCCAAGACCCTCCGAGGGGAGGGACAGATACGCAGTATTTT	CASSQDPPRGGTDTQYF	TRBJ2-3	many	TRBV4-2	TRBD2
TGCAGTGCCGAGGGACAGGGGCCTTTCGAGCAGTACTTC	CSAEGQGPFEQYF	TRBJ2-7	-	TRBV20-1	TRBD1
TGTGCCAGTAGTATTTCCCAGGGGGTGAACACTGAAGCTTTCTTT	CASSISQGVNTEAFF	TRBJ1-1	-	TRBV19	TRBD1
TGCGCCAGCAGCCAAGAGGCCACCCAAGAGACCCAGTACTTC	CASSQEATQETQYF	TRBJ2-5	many	TRBV4-1	-
TGCAGCGTTGGACAGGGTACCACCGGGGAGCTGTTTTTT	CSVGQGTTGELFF	TRBJ2-2	many	TRBV29-1	TRBD1
TGTGCCACCAGTGATTCGCTGGGACTAGCGGAGCCCTCAAATGAGCAGTTCTTC	CATSDSLGLAEPSNEQFF	TRBJ2-1	many	TRBV24-1	TRBD2
TGTGCCAGTAGTACGGGGAGGGATAATCAGCCCCAGCATTTT	CASSTGRDNQPQHF	TRBJ1-5	few	TRBV19	-
TGCAGCGTGGATCCAGGCAGGGAAGAGACCCAGTACTTC	CSVDPGREETQYF	TRBJ2-5	many	TRBV29-1	-